This T cell receptor beta chain was retrieved from a study of ipilimumab plus nivolumab after autologous stem cell transplantation. Trimming pared 5 bases from V and 1 base from J, leaving 14 bases between. The CDR3 covers 15 residues. Looked up from germline, CDR1 is SEHNR and CDR2 is FQNEAQ (reference sequence). Data came from immunoSEQ multiplex PCR; TCRdb stores just in-frame clones and leaves some out. The sample contains 17,000 or so clones, about 77% of which appear only once. This TCR was sampled from a male donor with diffuse large B-cell lymphoma. The chain combines TRBV7-9 with TRBJ1-1; tentative D call: TRBD1 (5 bases). Source: PBMCs, taken in a trial of ipilimumab plus nivolumab as post-transplant consolidation. The CDR3: CASSAVLRGNTEAFF. The CDR3 region has the DNA TGTGCCAGCAGCGCAGTTCTGAGGGGGAACACTGAAGCTTTCTTT.